This entry lists 30 T cell receptor beta chains sequenced from one sample in a study of blood T cell repertoires in COVID-19. The protocol was immunoSEQ multiplex PCR, while the TCRdb copy is restricted to in-frame clones and leaves out a portion. Of about 210,000 clones listed, around 83% are singletons. The sequenced sample was peripheral blood. Source of these receptors: a man in his fifties with active or convalescent COVID-19.

This clone was counted once. The chain uses TRBV2 and TRBJ1-2, with D tentatively TRBD1 (6 bases). The V gene lost 6 bases and the J gene lost 8 bases, with 10 bases spanning the gap. The CDR3 is 11 amino acids. Germline V lookup: CDR1 SNHLY, CDR2 FYNNEI. The CDR3 spells CASSPGVGYTF. CDR3 DNA: TGTGCCAGCAGCCCAGGGGTAGGCTACACCTTC.

CDR3 loop: CASSPRGATEAFF. The CDR3 DNA is TGTGCCAGCAGCCCCCGGGGGGCCACTGAAGCTTTCTTT. The chain recombines TRBV7-9 with TRBJ1-1, with a possible D match to TRBD1 (6 bases). Germline V lookup: CDR1 SEHNR, CDR2 FQNEAQ (reference sequence). Trimming took 5 bases from V and 4 from J, leaving 11 bases between them. The length of the CDR3 is 13 residues.

The chain has TRBV28 and TRBJ2-7; TRBD1 aligns across 9 bases. The length of the CDR3 is 15 residues. The V segment lost 1 base and the J segment 1 base; nucleotides outside the gene matches: 2. Germline V CDR1 and CDR2: MDHEN, SYDVKM. CDR3 coding DNA: TGTGCCAGCAGTTTATATGACAGGGGGTCCTACGAGCAGTACTTC. It translates to CASSLYDRGSYEQYF.

The V gene is TRBV14, the J gene TRBJ2-1; no reliable D call. V lost 1 base, J lost 8 bases, and 9 bases lay in between. CDR1 and CDR2 (germline): SGHDN, FVKESK. This CDR3 is 13 amino acids long. CDR3 sequence reads: CASSQGLRDEQFF. As DNA, the CDR3 is TGTGCCAGCAGCCAAGGATTGCGCGATGAGCAGTTCTTC.

This chain uses TRBV18 with TRBJ2-2; D might be TRBD1 (5 bases). The germline V and J ends were trimmed by 3 bases and 2 bases, with 13 bases remaining between them. The CDR3 sequence is 16 residues long. The germline V gene encodes CDR1 KGHSH and CDR2 LQKENI. The CDR3 sequence is CASSPEGAINTGELFF. CDR3 bases: TGTGCCAGCTCACCGGAAGGGGCGATAAACACCGGGGAGCTGTTTTTT. Filled out from reference TRBV18 and TRBJ2-2, the complete variable domain reads NAGVMQNPRHLVRRRGQEARLRCSPMKGHSHVYWYRQLPEEGLKFMVYLQKENIIDESGMPKERFSAEFPKEGPSILRIQQVVRGDSAAYFCASSPEGAINTGELFFGEGSRLTVL.

A few counts support this clone. The chain links TRBV28 to TRBJ1-5, with TRBD1 matching over 10 bases. Germline V gene data show CDR1 as MDHEN and CDR2 as SYDVKM. There are 17 residues in the CDR3. The junction had 13 bases not matched to a gene; V was cut back by 6 bases and J by 5 bases. This CDR3 is CASSLRQGASNYQPQHF. CDR3 DNA: TGTGCCAGCAGCCTGCGACAGGGGGCGTCCAATTATCAGCCCCAGCATTTT.

This rearrangement joins TRBV2 to TRBJ1-2; no definite D call. Per the germline V gene, CDR1 is SNHLY and CDR2 is FYNNEI. V lost 0 bases and J 5 bases, leaving 22 bases between the germline ends. The CDR3 runs 18 residues. The CDR3 reads CASSEAPFTDILFYGYTF. DNA for the CDR3: TGTGCCAGCAGTGAAGCGCCATTTACCGACATACTCTTTTATGGCTACACCTTC.

This rearrangement joins TRBV6-2 or TRBV6-3 to TRBJ2-5, with TRBD2 identical over 13 bases. Germline V gives CDR1 MNHEY, CDR2 SVGEGT. The V segment lost 5 bases and the J segment 4 bases; nucleotides outside the gene matches: 4. The CDR3 totals 15 residues. The CDR3 here is CASSRTSGGAETQYF. CDR3 nucleotides: TGTGCCAGCAGTCGGACTAGCGGGGGAGCAGAGACCCAGTACTTC.

This clone appeared a single time. This chain uses TRBV28 with TRBJ2-7; TRBD1 matches at 7 bases. J gave up 2 bases and V 6 bases, and 7 bases lay outside the gene matches. Germline assignment: CDR1 MDHEN and CDR2 SYDVKM. The CDR3 extends over 14 amino acids. CDR3 protein: CASSWTGLPYEQYF. CDR3 sequence (DNA): TGTGCCAGCAGCTGGACAGGTCTGCCCTACGAGCAGTACTTC.

The chain carries TRBV2 and TRBJ2-1, with TRBD2 matching over 12 bases. V trimming: 1 base; J trimming: 5 bases; junction bases outside the gene matches: 3. The length of the CDR3 is 16 residues. Germline CDR1 SNHLY, CDR2 FYNNEI. CDR3 loop: CASSEGRLAGDNEQFF. The CDR3 bases are TGTGCCAGCAGTGAAGGCCGACTAGCGGGGGACAATGAGCAGTTCTTC.

V and J are TRBV9 and TRBJ1-1; the D gene is possibly TRBD1 (5 bases). Trimming took 1 base from V and 4 from J, leaving 11 bases between them. CDR3 length equals 14 residues. Germline CDR1 SGDLS, CDR2 YYNGEE. CDR3 protein: CASSVRGDGTEAFF. The CDR3 DNA is TGTGCCAGCAGCGTACGGGGGGATGGCACTGAAGCTTTCTTT.

CDR3 protein: CASSVVPTQALHF. The CDR3 DNA follows: TGTGCCAGCAGCGTAGTCCCTACGCAGGCCCTCCACTTT. The genes are TRBV9 and TRBJ1-6; D remains unclear. This CDR3 has 13 residues. In germline, CDR1 is SGDLS, CDR2 YYNGEE. V lost 0 bases, J lost 14 bases, and 12 bases lay in between.

This clone showed up just a few times. The rearrangement joins TRBV19 to TRBJ1-2; D not resolved. The CDR3 extends over 16 amino acids. Germline V gene data show CDR1 as LNHDA and CDR2 as SQIVND (reference sequence). Trimming stripped 2 bases from V and 1 base from J, with 14 bases between. The CDR3 region is CASSITRGGGNYGYTF. In nucleotides, the CDR3 is TGTGCCAGTAGTATAACTCGGGGAGGCGGTAACTATGGCTACACCTTC.

In its sample, this clone was seen a few times. This sequence joins TRBV10-2 and TRBJ1-2, with D tentatively TRBD1 (6 bases). Germline V gene data show CDR1 as WSHSY and CDR2 as SAAADI. The V end was cut by 6 bases, the J end by 3 bases, with 17 bases between. CDR3 length: 15 residues. The CDR3, as DNA: TGCGCCAGCAGGGGGGCCTCCTCCCCATACTATGGCTACACCTTC. It translates to CASRGASSPYYGYTF.

The J gene is TRBJ1-1, the V gene TRBV7-9; D unresolved. Germline V gene sequence: CDR1 SEHNR, CDR2 FQNEAQ (reference sequence). V lost 2 bases and J lost 1, with 14 bases in between. The length of the CDR3 is 16 residues. This chain's CDR3 is CASSLPPGEGNTEAFF. In nucleotides, the CDR3 is TGTGCCAGCAGCTTACCCCCCGGGGAAGGGAACACTGAAGCTTTCTTT.

The chain employs TRBV19 and TRBJ2-6; 8 bases fit TRBD1. V trimming: 7 bases; J trimming: 1 base; junction bases outside the gene matches: 6. The CDR3 extends over 16 amino acids. Germline loops: CDR1 LNHDA, CDR2 SQIVND (reference sequence). The CDR3 protein is CASTGQGFSGANVLTF. CDR3 coding DNA: TGTGCCAGTACAGGACAGGGATTTTCTGGGGCCAACGTCCTGACTTTC.

The rearrangement links TRBV27 to TRBJ1-6; D gene ambiguous. Germline V lookup: CDR1 MNHEY, CDR2 SMNVEV (reference sequence). The CDR3 contains 10 residues. V was shortened by 8 bases and J by 15 bases, with 11 bases between the two germline ends. CDR3 sequence (DNA): TGTGCCAGCGGCGGGAGTATCCTCCACTTT. This translates into CASGGSILHF.

A single count supports this clone. V is TRBV19 and J is TRBJ2-1, with 9 bases lining up with TRBD2. V shed 6 bases and J 6 bases; nucleotides not matched to a gene: 3. The CDR3 length is 13 residues. CDR1 is LNHDA, CDR2 SQIVND, per germline (reference sequence). The CDR3 DNA sequence: TGTGCCAGTAGATATAGCGGGAGCAATGAGCAGTTCTTC. Protein product: CASRYSGSNEQFF.

A few counts support this clone. The rearrangement joins TRBV5-5 to TRBJ1-1, with D tentatively TRBD1 (5 bases). The CDR3 contains 13 residues. Germline CDR1 SGHKS, CDR2 YYEKEE (reference sequence). V dropped 3 bases and J dropped 5 bases, with 11 bases sitting between them. The CDR3 nucleotides read TGTGCCAGCAGCTCCGATCGACAGACTGAAGCTTTCTTT. Encoded protein: CASSSDRQTEAFF.

This clone was seen more than once but under ten times. V usage is TRBV9 and J usage is TRBJ2-7; a weak D match, TRBD2 (6 bases). Germline assignment: CDR1 SGDLS and CDR2 YYNGEE. The V end was cut by 3 bases, the J end by 1 base, with 11 bases between. This CDR3 is 14 amino acids long. This CDR3 is CASSASVGSYEQYF. CDR3 bases: TGTGCCAGCAGCGCTAGCGTCGGATCCTACGAGCAGTACTTC.

V usage is TRBV5-4 and J usage is TRBJ2-3, with TRBD2 identical over 10 bases. The germline CDR1 and CDR2 sequences are SGHNT and YYREEE (reference sequence). J gave up 0 bases and V 2 bases, and 3 bases lay outside the gene matches. The CDR3 has 16 amino acids. The CDR3 is CASSFGTSVSTDTQYF. The CDR3 DNA reads as TGTGCCAGCAGCTTCGGGACTAGCGTTAGCACAGATACGCAGTATTTT.

The rearrangement links TRBV30 to TRBJ1-1; weak D call: TRBD1 (6 bases). V was clipped by 1 base and J by 1 base, with 7 bases between them. The CDR3 length is 13 residues. Germline CDR1 is GTSNPN and CDR2 is SVGIG (reference sequence). CDR3 region: CAWSAGQNTEAFF. DNA of the CDR3: TGTGCCTGGAGTGCGGGACAGAACACTGAAGCTTTCTTT.

CDR3 DNA sequence: TGTGCCAGCAGCACTCGACAGTCTAACTATGGCTACACCTTC. Its translation is CASSTRQSNYGYTF. The V gene is TRBV7-2, the J gene TRBJ1-2, with D tentatively TRBD1 (5 bases). Looked up from germline, CDR1 is SGHTA and CDR2 is FQGNSA. This CDR3 has 14 residues. V was cut by 5 bases and J by 0 bases, with 10 bases left in between. Complete variable domain (other parts from reference TRBV7-2 and TRBJ1-2): GAGVSQSPSNKVTEKGKDVELRCDPISGHTALYWYRQSLGQGLEFLIYFQGNSAPDKSGLPSDRFSAERTGGSVSTLTIQRTQQEDSAVYLCASSTRQSNYGYTFGSGTRLTVV.

The rearrangement links TRBV5-5 to TRBJ2-5; possible D gene TRBD1, 5 bases. The CDR3 has 15 amino acids. The V and J ends lost 2 bases and 4 bases respectively, with 15 bases between them. Germline CDR1 SGHKS, CDR2 YYEKEE (reference sequence). The CDR3 bases are TGTGCCAGCAGCTTTGGGCAGGGCCGCGGAGAGACCCAGTACTTC. Residues: CASSFGQGRGETQYF.

The rearrangement uses TRBV11-2 and TRBJ2-2, with D possibly matching TRBD1 (5 bases). Per the germline V gene, CDR1 is SGHAT and CDR2 is FQNNGV. V was pared by 3 bases and J by 4 bases, with 15 bases between. The CDR3 sequence is 16 residues long. The CDR3 loop is CASSFKQVLSTGELFF. The CDR3 nucleotides are TGTGCCAGCAGCTTTAAACAGGTCTTATCCACCGGGGAGCTGTTTTTT.

The chain links TRBV30 to TRBJ2-7; 7 bases align to TRBD1. The V gene's germline CDR1 is GTSNPN and CDR2 SVGIG (reference sequence). V lost 0 bases to trimming and J lost 3 bases; unmatched junction nucleotides: 5. The CDR3 consists of 14 residues. The CDR3 region is CAWSVHGQVYEQYF. For the CDR3, the DNA is TGTGCCTGGAGTGTACATGGACAGGTCTACGAGCAGTACTTC.

The CDR3 DNA is TGTGCCTGGAGTGGGACAGGGGAACCTGGAAACACCATATATTTT. Protein: CAWSGTGEPGNTIYF. The rearrangement joins TRBV30 to TRBJ1-3; 9 nucleotides align to TRBD1. The CDR3 extends over 15 amino acids. The J segment lost 2 bases and the V segment lost 1 base, leaving 3 bases of the junction unmatched. Germline lookup yields CDR1 GTSNPN and CDR2 SVGIG (reference sequence).

The V and J genes are TRBV29-1 and TRBJ2-3; 15 nucleotides agree with TRBD2. Germline assignment: CDR1 SQVTM and CDR2 ANQGSEA. V gave up 2 bases and J gave up 2 bases; unmatched junction bases: 8. The CDR3 is made up of 18 amino acids. In DNA form, the CDR3 reads TGCAGCGTTGAACCCCCGGGACTAGCGGGAGGCTACACAGATACGCAGTATTTT. Its protein is CSVEPPGLAGGYTDTQYF.

The gene calls are TRBV3-1 (or the pseudogene TRBV3-2) and TRBJ2-2; 7 bases fit TRBD1. The CDR3 consists of 14 residues. J was trimmed by 6 bases and V by 6 bases; bases with no gene match: 7. Germline V gene lookup returns CDR1 LGHDT and CDR2 YNNKEL (reference sequence). The CDR3 coding sequence is TGTGCCAGCAGACAGGGGAGTGTGGCCGGGGAGCTGTTTTTT. It encodes CASRQGSVAGELFF.

This clone was observed many times. The gene calls are TRBV7-9 and TRBJ1-2; D not resolved. The CDR3 length is 13 residues. The V end was cut by 2 bases, the J end by 8 bases, with 12 bases between. Germline assignment: CDR1 SEHNR and CDR2 FQNEAQ (reference sequence). DNA for the CDR3: TGTGCCAGCAGCTTACCAGGTTGGCGCGGCTACACCTTC. It is translated as CASSLPGWRGYTF.